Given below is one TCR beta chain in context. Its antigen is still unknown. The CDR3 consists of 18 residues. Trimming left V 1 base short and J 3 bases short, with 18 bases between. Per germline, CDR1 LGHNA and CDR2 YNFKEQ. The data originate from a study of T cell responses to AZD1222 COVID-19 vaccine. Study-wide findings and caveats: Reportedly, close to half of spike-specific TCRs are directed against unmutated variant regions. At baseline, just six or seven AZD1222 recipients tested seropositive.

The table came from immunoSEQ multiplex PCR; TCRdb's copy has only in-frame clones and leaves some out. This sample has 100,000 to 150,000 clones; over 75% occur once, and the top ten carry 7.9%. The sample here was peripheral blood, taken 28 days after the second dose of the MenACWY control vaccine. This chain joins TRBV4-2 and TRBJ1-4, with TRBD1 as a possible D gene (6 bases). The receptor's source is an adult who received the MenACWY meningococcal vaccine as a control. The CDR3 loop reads CASSQVMDSGRSNEKLFF. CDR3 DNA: TGTGCCAGCAGCCAAGTTATGGACAGCGGCCGTTCTAATGAAAAACTGTTTTTT.